This T cell receptor (beta chain) was profiled in a study of naive and memory T cell subsets. From the second PCR step, alpha and beta chains were amplified apart. Both TRBC1 and TRBC2 were covered by a beta constant-region primer of two equimolar oligonucleotides. TCRdb processed the UMI-ligation and nested PCR reads anew with MiXCR; each CDR3 protein has one entry. There are over 75,000 distinct CDR3 sequences in the sample; less than 15% occur only once, and roughly 0.84% lies in the top ten. Study-wide results and caveats: TCR abundance followed a power law differing between naive and memory subsets. Expression changes during T cell differentiation may affect RNA-based TCR counts.

V was pared by 2 bases and J by 1 base, with 6 bases of the junction left unmatched. Germline V gives CDR1 GTSNPN, CDR2 SVGIG (reference sequence). The CDR3 is 16 residues long. This clonotype has at least ten counts. What it binds is unknown. The receptor was isolated from a human donor in good health. The chain joins TRBV30 to TRBJ2-1; 9 positions match TRBD1. Material for sequencing was central memory CD4+ T cells from blood. Here the CDR3 reads CAWSTLGTGSYNEQFF. The DNA for the CDR3 is TGTGCCTGGAGTACCCTCGGGACAGGGTCCTACAATGAGCAGTTCTTC.